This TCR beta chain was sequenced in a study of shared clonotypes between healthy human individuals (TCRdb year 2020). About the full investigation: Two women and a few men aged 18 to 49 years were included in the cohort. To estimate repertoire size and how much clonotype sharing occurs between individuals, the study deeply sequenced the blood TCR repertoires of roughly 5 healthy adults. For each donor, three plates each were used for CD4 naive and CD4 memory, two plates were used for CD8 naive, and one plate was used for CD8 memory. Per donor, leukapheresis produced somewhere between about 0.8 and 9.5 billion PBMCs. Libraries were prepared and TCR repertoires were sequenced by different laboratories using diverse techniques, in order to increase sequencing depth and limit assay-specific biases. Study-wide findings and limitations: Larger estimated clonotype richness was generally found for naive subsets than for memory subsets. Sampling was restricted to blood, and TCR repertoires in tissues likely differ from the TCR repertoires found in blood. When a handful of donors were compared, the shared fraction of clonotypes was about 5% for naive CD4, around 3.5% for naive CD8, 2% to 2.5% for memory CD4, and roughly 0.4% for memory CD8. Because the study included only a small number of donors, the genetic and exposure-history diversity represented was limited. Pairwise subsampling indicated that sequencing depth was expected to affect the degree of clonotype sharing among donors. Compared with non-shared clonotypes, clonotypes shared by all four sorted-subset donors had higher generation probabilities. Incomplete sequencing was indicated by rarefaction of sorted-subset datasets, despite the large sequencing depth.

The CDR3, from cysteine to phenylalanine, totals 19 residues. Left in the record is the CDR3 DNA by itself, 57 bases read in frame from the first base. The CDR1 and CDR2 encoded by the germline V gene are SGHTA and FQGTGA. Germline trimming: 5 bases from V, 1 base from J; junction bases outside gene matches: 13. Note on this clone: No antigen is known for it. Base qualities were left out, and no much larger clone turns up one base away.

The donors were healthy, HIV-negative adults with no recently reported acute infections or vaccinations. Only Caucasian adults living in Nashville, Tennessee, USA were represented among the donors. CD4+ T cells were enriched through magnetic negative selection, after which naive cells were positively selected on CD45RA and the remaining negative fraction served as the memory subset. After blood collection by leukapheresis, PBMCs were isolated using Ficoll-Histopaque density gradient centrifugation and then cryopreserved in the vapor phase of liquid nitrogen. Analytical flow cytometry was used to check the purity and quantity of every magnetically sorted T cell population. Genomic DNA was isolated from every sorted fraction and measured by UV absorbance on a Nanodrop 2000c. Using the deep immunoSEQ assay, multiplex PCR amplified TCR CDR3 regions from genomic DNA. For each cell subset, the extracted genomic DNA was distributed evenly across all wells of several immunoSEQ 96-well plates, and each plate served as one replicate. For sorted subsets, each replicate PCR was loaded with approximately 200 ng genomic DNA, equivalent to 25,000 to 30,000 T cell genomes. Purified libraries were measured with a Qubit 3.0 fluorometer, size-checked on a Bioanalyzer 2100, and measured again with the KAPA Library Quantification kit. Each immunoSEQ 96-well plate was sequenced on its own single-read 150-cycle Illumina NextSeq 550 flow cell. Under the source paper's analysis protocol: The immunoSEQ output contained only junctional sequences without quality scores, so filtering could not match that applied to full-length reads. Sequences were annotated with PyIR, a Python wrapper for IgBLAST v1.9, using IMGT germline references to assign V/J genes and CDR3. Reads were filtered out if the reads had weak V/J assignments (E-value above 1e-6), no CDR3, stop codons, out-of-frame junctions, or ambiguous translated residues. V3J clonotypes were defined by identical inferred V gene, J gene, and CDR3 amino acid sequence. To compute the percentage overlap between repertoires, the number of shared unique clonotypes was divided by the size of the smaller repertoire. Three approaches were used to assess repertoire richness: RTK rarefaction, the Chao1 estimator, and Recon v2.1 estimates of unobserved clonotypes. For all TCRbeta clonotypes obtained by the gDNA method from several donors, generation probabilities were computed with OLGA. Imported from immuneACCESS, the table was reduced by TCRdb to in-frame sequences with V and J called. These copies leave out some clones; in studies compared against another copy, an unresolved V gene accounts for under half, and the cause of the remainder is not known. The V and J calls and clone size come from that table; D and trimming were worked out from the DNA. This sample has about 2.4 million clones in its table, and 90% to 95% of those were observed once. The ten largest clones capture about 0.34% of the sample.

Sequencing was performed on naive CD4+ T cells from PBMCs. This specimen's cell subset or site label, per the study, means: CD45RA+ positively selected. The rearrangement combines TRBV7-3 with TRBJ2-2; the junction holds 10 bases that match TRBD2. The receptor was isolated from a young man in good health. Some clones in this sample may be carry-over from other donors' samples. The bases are TGTGCCAGCAGCCTGCACGTTCTAGCGGGAGCTATGAACACCGGGGAGCTGTTTTTT. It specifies CASSLHVLAGAMNTGELFF. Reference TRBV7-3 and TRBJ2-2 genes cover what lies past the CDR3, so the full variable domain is GAGVSQTPSNKVTEKGKYVELRCDPISGHTALYWYRQSLGQGPEFLIYFQGTGAADDSGLPNDRFFAVRPEGSVSTLKIQRTERGDSAVYLCASSLHVLAGAMNTGELFFGEGSRLTVL.